The rows below give T cell receptor beta chains drawn from one sample of a study of cytomegalovirus exposure and HLA in healthy donors. Profiling relied on immunoSEQ multiplex PCR, and the TCRdb table lists in-frame clones only, not all of them. Here the sample spans some 80,000 clones, around 78% being singletons. Specimen: PBMCs. These receptors were obtained from a man aged 18 to 29 in good health and CMV-seropositive. The CDR3 runs from the conserved cysteine through the conserved F or W. Fields, in order: CDR3 protein, CDR3 DNA, J gene, V gene, clone size, D gene. D genes are given only for firm matches. Size tells how often a clone was seen (once, few, many) or the class of an expanded clone, and some rows leave it out.

CDR3aa: CAISTRAGGQPQHF
CDR3nt: TGTGCCATCTCGACCAGGGCCGGGGGTCAGCCCCAGCATTTT
j_gene: TRBJ1-5
v_gene: TRBV7-8
abundance: .
d_gene: .

CDR3aa: CATPGTSNSEQYF
CDR3nt: TGTGCCACCCCCGGGACTAGCAACTCCGAGCAGTACTTC
j_gene: TRBJ2-7
v_gene: TRBV6-1
abundance: .
d_gene: TRBD2

CDR3aa: CASRTDSYYGYTF
CDR3nt: TGTGCCAGCAGGACCGACAGTTACTATGGCTACACCTTC
j_gene: TRBJ1-2
v_gene: TRBV28
abundance: few
d_gene: .

CDR3aa: CASSAGTGSNNEQFF
CDR3nt: TGTGCCAGCAGCGCCGGGACTGGTTCAAACAATGAGCAGTTCTTC
j_gene: TRBJ2-1
v_gene: TRBV9
abundance: .
d_gene: .

CDR3aa: CASSLPLTGGGEQYF
CDR3nt: TGTGCCAGCAGTTTACCCTTGACAGGGGGCGGCGAGCAGTACTTC
j_gene: TRBJ2-7
v_gene: TRBV28
abundance: .
d_gene: TRBD1

CDR3aa: CASREDRVREKLFF
CDR3nt: TGTGCCAGCCGTGAGGACAGGGTGAGGGAAAAACTGTTTTTT
j_gene: TRBJ1-4
v_gene: TRBV18
abundance: .
d_gene: TRBD1

CDR3aa: CASDSGSGAGELFF
CDR3nt: TGCGCCAGCGATTCGGGTAGCGGGGCCGGGGAGCTGTTTTTT
j_gene: TRBJ2-2
v_gene: TRBV5-1
abundance: .
d_gene: TRBD2

CDR3aa: CAISQRLTYEQYF
CDR3nt: TGTGCCATCAGTCAGCGACTGACGTACGAGCAGTACTTC
j_gene: TRBJ2-7
v_gene: TRBV10-3
abundance: .
d_gene: .

CDR3aa: CASSRTGGLSNEQFF
CDR3nt: TGTGCCAGCAGCCGCACGGGGGGCCTCAGCAATGAGCAGTTCTTC
j_gene: TRBJ2-1
v_gene: TRBV11-2
abundance: .
d_gene: .

CDR3aa: CASSRKTGVVEKLFF
CDR3nt: TGTGCCAGCAGTCGGAAAACAGGGGTTGTTGAAAAACTGTTTTTT
j_gene: TRBJ1-4
v_gene: TRBV28
abundance: .
d_gene: TRBD1

CDR3aa: CASASGNEQFF
CDR3nt: TGTGCCAGCGCGAGCGGCAATGAGCAGTTCTTC
j_gene: TRBJ2-1
v_gene: TRBV5-6
abundance: .
d_gene: .

CDR3aa: CASSKGTSGYEQYF
CDR3nt: TGTGCCAGCAGTAAAGGGACTAGCGGATACGAGCAGTACTTC
j_gene: TRBJ2-7
v_gene: TRBV27
abundance: .
d_gene: TRBD2

CDR3aa: CASSLWRTSGSIEQYF
CDR3nt: TGTGCCAGCAGCTTATGGAGGACTAGCGGGAGTATTGAGCAGTACTTC
j_gene: TRBJ2-7
v_gene: TRBV7-9
abundance: few
d_gene: TRBD2

CDR3aa: CASSPGSRGDEQFF
CDR3nt: TGCGCCAGCAGCCCCGGGAGTCGTGGAGATGAGCAGTTCTTC
j_gene: TRBJ2-1
v_gene: TRBV5-1
abundance: .
d_gene: .

CDR3aa: CASRTEWNQPQHF
CDR3nt: TGTGCCAGCAGGACGGAGTGGAATCAGCCCCAGCATTTT
j_gene: TRBJ1-5
v_gene: TRBV6-1
abundance: .
d_gene: .

CDR3aa: CASSQATSGSYEQYF
CDR3nt: TGCGCCAGCAGCCAAGCAACTAGCGGGAGTTACGAGCAGTACTTC
j_gene: TRBJ2-7
v_gene: TRBV4-1
abundance: once
d_gene: TRBD2

CDR3aa: CSVEGGTGNTEAFF
CDR3nt: TGCAGCGTTGAAGGGGGGACAGGGAACACTGAAGCTTTCTTT
j_gene: TRBJ1-1
v_gene: TRBV29-1
abundance: .
d_gene: TRBD1

CDR3aa: CASSLVRQPQHF
CDR3nt: TGTGCCAGCAGCTTAGTGCGACAGCCCCAGCATTTT
j_gene: TRBJ1-5
v_gene: TRBV6-6
abundance: once
d_gene: .

CDR3aa: CASTPGLTNEQFF
CDR3nt: TGTGCCAGTACTCCGGGACTAACCAATGAGCAGTTCTTC
j_gene: TRBJ2-1
v_gene: TRBV28
abundance: .
d_gene: TRBD2

CDR3aa: CASSMQGLGNTIYF
CDR3nt: TGTGCCAGTAGTATGCAGGGGCTTGGAAACACCATATATTTT
j_gene: TRBJ1-3
v_gene: TRBV19
abundance: few
d_gene: .

CDR3aa: CASSEGGQGHSNQPQHF
CDR3nt: TGTGCCAGCAGTGAAGGGGGTCAGGGGCATAGCAATCAGCCCCAGCATTTT
j_gene: TRBJ1-5
v_gene: TRBV2
abundance: .
d_gene: .

CDR3aa: CASSFSPDRTSGSSYEQYF
CDR3nt: TGTGCCAGCAGCTTTTCACCCGATAGGACTAGCGGGAGCTCCTACGAGCAGTACTTC
j_gene: TRBJ2-7
v_gene: TRBV7-8
abundance: .
d_gene: TRBD2

CDR3aa: CASSTPGGADGYTF
CDR3nt: TGTGCCAGCAGTACCCCGGGAGGGGCGGATGGCTACACCTTC
j_gene: TRBJ1-2
v_gene: TRBV28
abundance: few
d_gene: .

CDR3aa: CASSPSGARTGELFF
CDR3nt: TGTGCCAGCTCCCCGAGCGGGGCGAGGACCGGGGAGCTGTTTTTT
j_gene: TRBJ2-2
v_gene: TRBV18
abundance: .
d_gene: TRBD2

CDR3aa: CASSVNRNQPQHF
CDR3nt: TGTGCCAGCAGTGTAAACAGAAATCAGCCCCAGCATTTT
j_gene: TRBJ1-5
v_gene: TRBV28
abundance: once
d_gene: .

CDR3aa: CASSFRRNTEAFF
CDR3nt: TGTGCCAGCAGTTTTCGTCGGAACACTGAAGCTTTCTTT
j_gene: TRBJ1-1
v_gene: TRBV28
abundance: .
d_gene: .

CDR3aa: CASSGVTSGRLVQETQYF
CDR3nt: TGTGCCAGCAGTGGTGTGACTAGCGGGCGACTGGTCCAAGAGACCCAGTACTTC
j_gene: TRBJ2-5
v_gene: TRBV2
abundance: .
d_gene: TRBD2

CDR3aa: CASSVGQGNQPQHF
CDR3nt: TGTGCCAGCAGCGTAGGGCAGGGGAATCAGCCCCAGCATTTT
j_gene: TRBJ1-5
v_gene: TRBV9
abundance: .
d_gene: .

CDR3aa: CASSQVGDRGPRPFF
CDR3nt: TGTGCCAGCAGCCAAGTAGGGGACAGGGGTCCAAGGCCGTTCTTC
j_gene: TRBJ2-1
v_gene: TRBV14
abundance: once
d_gene: TRBD1

CDR3aa: CASSFPRGGGMFYEQYF
CDR3nt: TGTGCCAGCAGCTTCCCCCGGGGGGGCGGGATGTTTTACGAGCAGTACTTC
j_gene: TRBJ2-7
v_gene: TRBV5-8
abundance: .
d_gene: TRBD2

CDR3aa: CASSSYNEQFF
CDR3nt: TGTGCGAGTAGCTCCTACAATGAGCAGTTCTTC
j_gene: TRBJ2-1
v_gene: TRBV28
abundance: .
d_gene: .

CDR3aa: CASSQQGGTEAFF
CDR3nt: TGTGCCAGTAGTCAACAGGGTGGGACTGAAGCTTTCTTT
j_gene: TRBJ1-1
v_gene: TRBV19
abundance: .
d_gene: .

CDR3aa: CATSRAPRGSYEQYF
CDR3nt: TGTGCCACCAGCAGAGCTCCGCGGGGCTCCTACGAGCAGTACTTC
j_gene: TRBJ2-7
v_gene: TRBV15
abundance: .
d_gene: .

CDR3aa: CASSPTARLGDTQYF
CDR3nt: TGTGCCAGCTCACCAACGGCGCGGCTTGGCGATACGCAGTATTTT
j_gene: TRBJ2-3
v_gene: TRBV18
abundance: .
d_gene: .

CDR3aa: CASSPTGPYYEQYF
CDR3nt: TGTGCCAGTAGCCCGACAGGGCCCTACTACGAGCAGTACTTC
j_gene: TRBJ2-7
v_gene: TRBV19
abundance: .
d_gene: TRBD1

CDR3aa: CASSPDRGQTYGYTF
CDR3nt: TGTGCCAGCTCACCAGACCGAGGGCAAACCTATGGCTACACCTTC
j_gene: TRBJ1-2
v_gene: TRBV18
abundance: .
d_gene: .

CDR3aa: CASSQGRGPPGELFF
CDR3nt: TGTGCCAGCAGCCAAGGGCGAGGCCCTCCCGGGGAGCTGTTTTTT
j_gene: TRBJ2-2
v_gene: TRBV4-2
abundance: .
d_gene: .

CDR3aa: CASSSHGYEQYF
CDR3nt: TGTGCCAGCAGCTCACATGGTTACGAGCAGTACTTC
j_gene: TRBJ2-7
v_gene: TRBV7-9
abundance: .
d_gene: .

CDR3aa: CASSHYRGNDYGYTF
CDR3nt: TGTGCCAGCAGCCATTACAGGGGAAACGACTATGGCTACACCTTC
j_gene: TRBJ1-2
v_gene: TRBV11-2
abundance: .
d_gene: TRBD1

CDR3aa: CSVVLDYYNEQFF
CDR3nt: TGCAGCGTTGTATTGGACTATTACAATGAGCAGTTCTTC
j_gene: TRBJ2-1
v_gene: TRBV29-1
abundance: .
d_gene: .

CDR3aa: CASAFLRLNTEAFF
CDR3nt: TGTGCCAGCGCGTTTTTGAGGTTGAACACTGAAGCTTTCTTT
j_gene: TRBJ1-1
v_gene: TRBV28
abundance: .
d_gene: .

CDR3aa: CASSSGRGAGQPQHF
CDR3nt: TGTGCCAGCAGTTCCGGTCGAGGGGCGGGGCAGCCCCAGCATTTT
j_gene: TRBJ1-5
v_gene: TRBV6-1
abundance: few
d_gene: .